This T cell receptor beta chain was identified during a study of T cell changes during pregnancy in multiple sclerosis. Method: immunoSEQ multiplex PCR; TCRdb's copy keeps in-frame clones and lacks some. The sample lists 50,000 to 75,000 clones, 75% to 95% occurring once. Sequenced material: peripheral blood, taken in the third trimester of pregnancy. The sequence was collected from a female donor in good health, enrolled as a control in a pregnancy study.

The CDR3, as DNA: TGTGCCAGCAGCCATACATGGACAGGGACATATGCGCAGTATTTT. Its protein is CASSHTWTGTYAQYF. V is TRBV11-2 and J is TRBJ2-3, with TRBD1 matching over 8 bases. This CDR3 contains 15 residues. CDR1 and CDR2 (germline): SGHAT, FQNNGV. J gave up 10 bases and V 5 bases, and 14 bases lay outside the gene matches.